Shown below are 8 T cell receptor beta chains from a single sample sequenced in a study of T-cell reconstitution after alpha-beta-depleted transplantation in children. Unique molecular identifiers were incorporated when the TCRbeta library was constructed. TCRdb reprocessed the PCR reads via MiXCR and lists one record per CDR3 protein. The data show 200,000 to 250,000 distinct CDR3 sequences, with approximately 10% seen just once and 5.5% to 8% held by the top ten. The specimen comprised PBMCs from the stem cell graft donor, sampled from the stem cell graft. These receptors were collected from a human donor who donated a stem cell graft to a child with acute lymphoblastic leukemia.

The V gene is TRBV29-1, the J gene TRBJ2-7; D might be TRBD2 (5 bases). This CDR3 is 14 amino acids long. Germline V gene data show CDR1 as SQVTM and CDR2 as ANQGSEA. V lost 6 bases, J lost 2 bases, and 17 bases lay in between. The CDR3 here is CSVPATGNPYEQYF. CDR3 coding DNA: TGCAGCGTCCCCGCGACCGGGAACCCCTACGAGCAGTACTTC.

The V and J genes are TRBV27 and TRBJ2-2; D is undetermined. With 0 bases removed from V and 7 bases from J, the gap between germline ends came to 3 bases. CDR1 and CDR2 from the germline V gene are MNHEY and SMNVEV (reference sequence). The CDR3 length is 12 residues. CDR3 in amino acids: CASSLSGGELFF. DNA of the CDR3: TGTGCCAGCAGTTTATCGGGCGGGGAGCTGTTTTTT.

A remark on this clonotype: This may arise from a read error, as a much more abundant clone is one base away. CDR3 sequence reads: CACSSRGYGANVLTF. CDR3 nucleotides: TGTGCCTGCAGCAGCAGGGGGTATGGGGCCAACGTCCTGACTTTC. This chain links TRBV5-6 with TRBJ2-6, with 7 bases that match TRBD1. The CDR3 length is 15 residues. CDR1 and CDR2 from the germline V gene are SGHDT and YYEEEE.

This clonotype occurred many times. V usage is TRBV2 and J usage is TRBJ1-2; 7 nucleotides agree with TRBD1. Per the germline V gene, CDR1 is SNHLY and CDR2 is FYNNEI. This CDR3 is 14 amino acids long. With V trimmed by 6 bases and J by 0 bases, 4 bases remained unmatched. The CDR3 coding sequence is TGTGCCAGCAGCGCGGGACAGTCTAACTATGGCTACACCTTC. Translating it yields CASSAGQSNYGYTF.

This clonotype occurred a few times. This chain connects TRBV12-3 or TRBV12-4 to TRBJ2-2, with 7 positions matching TRBD1. V was pared by 9 bases and J by 4 bases, with 2 bases of the junction left unmatched. The CDR3 length is 12 residues. CDR3 sequence (DNA): TGTGCCAGGACAGGGACCACCGGGGAGCTGTTTTTT. The encoded protein is CARTGTTGELFF.

This clonotype was counted at least ten times. The rearrangement links TRBV27 to TRBJ2-2; weak D call: TRBD2 (5 bases). This CDR3 has 13 amino acids. V lost 5 bases to trimming and J lost 5 bases, with 9 bases between them. Germline CDR1 reads MNHEY; CDR2 reads SMNVEV (reference sequence). CDR3 residues: CASSASSTGELFF. In nucleotides, the CDR3 is TGTGCCAGCAGTGCTAGCTCTACCGGGGAGCTGTTTTTT.

This chain links TRBV14 with TRBJ2-5; D tentatively reads TRBD1 or TRBD2 (5 bases each). The CDR3 runs to 17 residues. Trimming cost V 4 bases and J 1 base, with 19 bases left between them. Germline lookup yields CDR1 SGHDN and CDR2 FVKESK. The CDR3 spells CASSPGTGTVIQETQYF. The CDR3 region has the DNA TGTGCCAGCAGCCCGGGTACCGGGACCGTAATCCAAGAGACCCAGTACTTC.

This clonotype showed up just a few times. This chain joins TRBV5-1 and TRBJ2-2, with D perhaps being TRBD1 or TRBD2 (5 bases each). The CDR3 consists of 18 residues. V dropped 0 bases and J dropped 5 bases, with 20 bases sitting between them. CDR1 is SGHRS and CDR2 is YFSETQ in the germline V gene. The CDR3 loop reads CASSLEGSAGPRTGELFF. The CDR3 DNA reads TGCGCCAGCAGCTTGGAGGGGAGTGCAGGCCCCCGAACCGGGGAGCTGTTTTTT. Together with reference TRBV5-1 and TRBJ2-2, the CDR3 gives the full variable domain: KAGVTQTPRYLIKTRGQQVTLSCSPISGHRSVSWYQQTPGQGLQFLFEYFSETQRNKGNFPGRFSGRQFSNSRSEMNVSTLELGDSALYLCASSLEGSAGPRTGELFFGEGSRLTVL.